A single sample is the source of the 28 T cell receptor beta chains below, sequenced in a study of Graves' ophthalmopathy and Graves' hyperthyroidism. Amplification from RNA transcripts yielded the TCR beta CDR3 regions. Investigators did first-round RT-PCR with HTBI primers, then second-round multiplex PCR. One entry per CDR3 protein results from TCRdb running MiXCR on the multiplex PCR reads. The sample records over 650,000 distinct CDR3 sequences, more than 40% being singletons. The specimen was peripheral blood. These receptors came from an adult man with Graves' ophthalmopathy.

The J gene is TRBJ1-5, the V gene TRBV10-3; unclear D gene. V was clipped by 3 bases and J by 11 bases, with 20 bases between them. This CDR3 has 15 residues. CDR1 ENHRY and CDR2 SYGVKD come from the germline V gene. DNA for the CDR3: TGTGCCATCAGTGAACTAGCGGGAGGCGCTGAGACCCAGCATTTT. It translates to CAISELAGGAETQHF.

Regarding this clonotype: The junction departs from germline at one end; a sequencing error may be responsible. This rearrangement joins TRBV25-1 to TRBJ2-7; D possibly corresponds to TRBD1 (5 bases). Germline V gene data show CDR1 as MGHDK and CDR2 as SYGVNS. CDR3 size: 12 residues. The DNA of the CDR3 is TGTGCCAGCAGGATAGGGGCCTACGGGCAGTACTTC. Translation gives CASRIGAYGQYF.

CDR3 residues: CASSGAKDEQFF. Here the CDR3 DNA reads TGTGCCAGCAGCGGGGCTAAGGATGAGCAGTTCTTC. This rearrangement joins TRBV4-2 to TRBJ2-1, with a tentative D call TRBD1 (5 bases). The CDR3 runs 12 residues. V lost 5 bases and J 8 bases, leaving 10 bases between the germline ends. Per the germline V gene, CDR1 is LGHNA and CDR2 is YNFKEQ.

This clonotype was counted at least ten times. The chain links TRBV5-5 to TRBJ2-7; D may be TRBD1 (5 bases). Germline assignment: CDR1 SGHKS and CDR2 YYEKEE (reference sequence). V lost 1 base and J 0 bases, leaving 11 bases between the germline ends. The CDR3 sequence is 15 residues long. CDR3 sequence: CASSLLGPNSYEQYF. The CDR3 DNA sequence: TGTGCCAGCAGCTTGTTGGGGCCGAACTCCTACGAGCAGTACTTC.

In its sample, this clonotype was seen many times. The V call is TRBV10-3, the J call TRBJ1-5, with TRBD1 matching 8 bases. This CDR3 has 15 amino acids. CDR1 is ENHRY, CDR2 SYGVKD, per germline. Trimming at V came to 5 bases and at J to 2 bases, leaving 5 bases not matched to a gene. DNA of the CDR3: TGTGCCATCAGTATGGACAGGGCGGGCAATCAGCCCCAGCATTTT. Encoded protein: CAISMDRAGNQPQHF.

J is TRBJ1-5 and V is TRBV11-1; TRBD1 aligns across 11 bases. J gave up 5 bases and V 5 bases, and 5 bases lay outside the gene matches. The CDR3 length is 15 residues. Looked up from germline, CDR1 is SGHAT and CDR2 is FQDESV (reference sequence). The CDR3 spells CASSLGQGVYQPQHF. The CDR3 coding sequence is TGTGCCAGCAGCCTGGGACAGGGGGTATATCAGCCCCAGCATTTT.

V usage is TRBV4-1 and J usage is TRBJ2-7, with 9 bases fitting TRBD1. This CDR3 comprises 14 residues. Trimming removed 3 bases from V and 9 bases from J; junction bases left unmatched: 9. Germline-derived CDR1 and CDR2 are MGHRA and YSYEKL. This CDR3 is CASSHPGTGIGQYF. DNA of the CDR3: TGCGCCAGCAGCCACCCCGGGACAGGGATCGGGCAGTACTTC.

Note on this clonotype: Mismatch with germline at one junction end may stem from a read error. The gene calls are TRBV19 and TRBJ2-7, with 10 positions matching TRBD1. The CDR3 sequence is 14 residues long. Germline lookup yields CDR1 LNHDA and CDR2 SQIVND (reference sequence). CDR3 amino acids: CVSSPRQGAGEQYF. The CDR3 nucleotides are TGTGTCAGTAGTCCGAGACAGGGGGCGGGAGAGCAGTACTTC.

As regards this clonotype: With a much larger clone just one base away, this may be a read error. The CDR3 ends on some other residue instead of the conserved phenylalanine or tryptophan, so this is likely a read error. V gene TRBV7-9 combines with J gene TRBJ1-2; tentative D call: TRBD1 (6 bases). CDR3 size: 13 residues. The germline V gene has CDR1 SEHNR and CDR2 FQNEAQ (reference sequence). Between the trimmed V and J ends, which lost 7 bases and 4 bases, there was a span of 13 bases. CDR3 bases: TGTGCCAGCACCACAGGGTCAGGCTATGGCTACACCCTC. It translates to CASTTGSGYGYTL.

This clonotype has ten or more counts. The chain is built from TRBV20-1 and TRBJ2-7; TRBD2 agrees at 10 bases. V shed 6 bases and J 4 bases; nucleotides not matched to a gene: 9. The CDR3 extends over 14 amino acids. Germline V gene lookup returns CDR1 DFQATT and CDR2 SNEGSKA (reference sequence). CDR3 sequence reads: CSARHSSGSYEQYF. In DNA, the CDR3 is TGCAGTGCACGGCACTCTAGCGGGAGTTACGAGCAGTACTTC.

In its sample, this clonotype was seen many times. The chain couples TRBV2 to TRBJ1-1; D might be TRBD1 (5 bases). The CDR3 contains 15 residues. Germline loops: CDR1 SNHLY, CDR2 FYNNEI. Deletions cut 3 bases from V and 4 bases from J, with 15 bases between. This CDR3 reads CASSDSWQGVTEAFF. In nucleotides, the CDR3 is TGTGCCAGCAGTGACTCTTGGCAGGGTGTCACTGAAGCTTTCTTT.

The table lists this clonotype with many counts. J is TRBJ1-6 and V is TRBV7-2; D is unresolved. The CDR3 runs to 14 residues. Germline V gene lookup returns CDR1 SGHTA and CDR2 FQGNSA. Between the trimmed V and J ends, which lost 5 bases and 6 bases, there was a span of 11 bases. CDR3 sequence (DNA): TGTGCCAGCAGCCGGTGGGAGGGTAATTCACCCCTCCACTTT. Encoded protein: CASSRWEGNSPLHF. Combining the CDR3 with reference TRBV7-2 and TRBJ1-6 gives the whole variable domain GAGVSQSPSNKVTEKGKDVELRCDPISGHTALYWYRQSLGQGLEFLIYFQGNSAPDKSGLPSDRFSAERTGGSVSTLTIQRTQQEDSAVYLCASSRWEGNSPLHFGNGTRLTVT.

This clonotype was picked up a small number of times. The rearrangement links TRBV6-6 to TRBJ2-7; 8 bases align to TRBD1. Germline CDR1 is MNHNY and CDR2 is SVGAGI (reference sequence). The V and J ends lost 5 bases and 6 bases, in that order; junction bases with no gene match: 12. The CDR3 consists of 15 residues. The CDR3 sequence is CASSAGGWTGLEQYF. The CDR3, as DNA: TGTGCCAGCAGTGCCGGAGGCTGGACAGGGCTCGAGCAGTACTTC.

This clonotype was seen a handful of times. The chain combines TRBV6-5 with TRBJ2-7, with a weak D call TRBD1 (7 bases). Trimming left V 2 bases short and J 1 base short, with 12 bases between. Per the germline V gene, CDR1 is MNHEY and CDR2 is SVGAGI. This CDR3 contains 15 residues. The CDR3 DNA reads TGTGCCAGCAGTTACGGGCAGGGGGGATCCTACGAGCAGTACTTC. Its protein product is CASSYGQGGSYEQYF.

This clonotype was detected only a few times. A junction end diverges from the germline sequence, so it may reflect a read error. The gene calls are TRBV7-8 and TRBJ2-7; D is possibly TRBD2 (6 bases). Germline lookup yields CDR1 SGHVS and CDR2 FQNEAQ. The CDR3 is 16 residues long. Written as DNA, the CDR3 is TGCGCCAGCAGCCGGAGCCCGGGGGACGCTTCTTACGAGCAGTACTTC. It codes for CASSRSPGDASYEQYF.

V is TRBV25-1 and J is TRBJ2-7; 10 bases are shared with TRBD2. CDR3 length equals 14 residues. Germline V gives CDR1 MGHDK, CDR2 SYGVNS. With V trimmed by 7 bases and J by 2 bases, 5 bases remained unmatched. The CDR3 coding sequence is TGTGCCAGCACCGCTAGCGGGGGTCCCTACGAGCAGTACTTC. This gives the protein CASTASGGPYEQYF.

This clonotype was seen many times. The chain employs TRBV6-5 and TRBJ2-5; D ambiguous. Trimming pared 2 bases from V and 2 bases from J, leaving 6 bases between. This CDR3 spans 13 amino acids. Germline V CDR1 and CDR2: MNHEY, SVGAGI. CDR3 nucleotides: TGTGCCAGCAGTTACATCTCACAAGAGACCCAGTACTTC. It yields the protein CASSYISQETQYF.

The V and J genes are TRBV7-9 and TRBJ2-7; D ambiguous. Trimming took 2 bases from V and 6 from J, leaving 17 bases between them. Germline V gene data show CDR1 as SEHNR and CDR2 as FQNEAQ (reference sequence). The CDR3 is 15 residues long. The CDR3 region has the DNA TGTGCCAGCAGCTTACAGGCCCCCCTTGTTAGCGAGCAGTACTTC. It yields the protein CASSLQAPLVSEQYF.

This clonotype was detected many times. CDR3 amino acids: CASSSGTFGSGANVLTF. CDR3 in DNA: TGTGCCAGCAGCTCAGGGACCTTCGGCTCTGGGGCCAACGTCCTGACTTTC. V usage is TRBV7-8 and J usage is TRBJ2-6; perhaps D is TRBD1 or TRBD2 (5 bases each). Germline-derived CDR1 and CDR2 are SGHVS and FQNEAQ. Deletions cut 4 bases from V and 0 bases from J, with 13 bases between. The CDR3 consists of 17 residues.

Turning to this clonotype: The junction and the germline gene differ at one end; a read error may be behind it. This chain joins TRBV4-1 and TRBJ1-2, with 7 bases lining up with TRBD1. The CDR3 contains 16 residues. From germline, CDR1 is MGHRA and CDR2 YSYEKL. Here the CDR3 reads CASSQGGQGGGYGCTF. Here the CDR3 DNA reads TGCGCCAGCAGCCAAGGCGGGCAGGGAGGGGGCTATGGCTGCACCTTC.

This clonotype was picked up many times. The chain combines TRBV2 with TRBJ2-7; 9 positions match TRBD2. CDR3 length: 15 residues. The germline V gene encodes CDR1 SNHLY and CDR2 FYNNEI. The junction had 8 bases not matched to a gene; V was cut back by 4 bases and J by 4 bases. The CDR3 region is CASSVSSGRLYEQYF. In DNA form, the CDR3 reads TGTGCCAGCAGTGTGTCCAGCGGGAGGTTGTACGAGCAGTACTTC.

A single count supports this clonotype. A read error may produce the germline difference seen at one junction end. The chain links TRBV7-8 to TRBJ2-7; 12 positions match TRBD2. CDR1 is SGHVS, CDR2 FQNEAQ, per germline. The CDR3 has 18 residues. This chain's CDR3 is CASSLALRVTSGRGEQHF. The CDR3 nucleotides are TGTGCCAGCAGCTTAGCGCTACGGGTGACTAGCGGGAGAGGGGAGCAGCACTTC. The entire variable domain, with the rest obtained from reference TRBV7-8 and TRBJ2-7, is as follows: GAGVSQSPRYKVAKRGQDVALRCDPISGHVSLFWYQQALGQGPEFLTYFQNEAQLDKSGLPSDRFFAERPEGSVSTLKIQRTQQEDSAVYLCASSLALRVTSGRGEQHFGPGTRLTVT.

The V gene is TRBV7-2, the J gene TRBJ2-2; D unclear. The germline V and J ends were trimmed by 7 bases and 7 bases, with 16 bases remaining between them. The CDR3 runs to 14 residues. CDR1 is SGHTA and CDR2 is FQGNSA in the germline V gene. The CDR3 coding sequence is TGTGCCAGCACTCTAGGCGCGGTCCTCGGGGAGCTGTTTTTT. Protein product: CASTLGAVLGELFF.

At least ten counts were recorded for this clonotype. V is TRBV5-4 and J is TRBJ2-7; 12 nucleotides agree with TRBD2. Germline CDR1 and CDR2: SGHNT and YYREEE (reference sequence). The CDR3 is 16 amino acids. The ends lost 2 bases at V and 2 bases at J; junction bases unmatched: 5. CDR3 sequence reads: CASSLGLAGGPYEQYF. CDR3 nucleotide sequence: TGTGCCAGCAGCTTAGGGCTAGCGGGAGGGCCCTACGAGCAGTACTTC.

Only a few counts were recorded for this clonotype. The chain has TRBV19 and TRBJ2-2; a weak D match, TRBD1 (6 bases). This CDR3 has 16 amino acids. Deletions cut 6 bases from V and 0 bases from J, with 14 bases between. Looked up from germline, CDR1 is LNHDA and CDR2 is SQIVND (reference sequence). The CDR3 region has the DNA TGTGCCAGTAGAGCAGGGACATACCCGAACACCGGGGAGCTGTTTTTT. Residues: CASRAGTYPNTGELFF. The whole variable domain, filled in from reference TRBV19 and TRBJ2-2, reads DGGITQSPKYLFRKEGQNVTLSCEQNLNHDAMYWYRQDPGQGLRLIYYSQIVNDFQKGDIAEGYSVSREKKESFPLTVTSAQKNPTAFYLCASRAGTYPNTGELFFGEGSRLTVL.

A remark on this clonotype: A clone one base away is much larger, so this may be a read error. This sequence joins TRBV10-3 and TRBJ1-2; 7 bases fit TRBD1. This CDR3 contains 12 residues. Per germline, CDR1 ENHRY and CDR2 SYGVKD. The CDR3 sequence is CASSSRQGGHTF. In DNA, the CDR3 is TGTGCCAGCAGTTCACGACAGGGTGGCCACACCTTC.

This clonotype was observed a few times. The gene calls are TRBV19 and TRBJ2-3; 7 nucleotides align to TRBD1. J lost 2 bases, V lost 5 bases, and 4 bases had no gene match. The CDR3 extends over 14 amino acids. Germline V lookup: CDR1 LNHDA, CDR2 SQIVND (reference sequence). Here the CDR3 reads CASSPTGNTDTQYF. The CDR3 DNA sequence: TGTGCCAGTAGTCCGACAGGGAACACAGATACGCAGTATTTT.

This clonotype showed up just a few times. V is TRBV10-3 and J is TRBJ1-1; D is unresolved. CDR3 length: 15 amino acids. Germline values: CDR1 ENHRY, CDR2 SYGVKD. Deletions cut 10 bases from V and 1 base from J, with 19 bases between. CDR3 amino acids: CASRQFSAANTEAFF. In DNA form, the CDR3 reads TGTGCCAGCAGGCAATTTTCCGCAGCGAACACTGAAGCTTTCTTT.